The 25 T cell receptor beta chains given below trace back to one sample, sequenced in a study of T cells in Graves' hyperthyroidism and ophthalmopathy. Amplification yielded TCR beta CDR3 regions, with RNA transcripts as the source. First-round RT-PCR of the TCR CDR3 relied on the HTBI primer set. TCRdb reprocessed the multiplex PCR reads with MiXCR, giving one entry per CDR3 protein. The sample contains 300,000 to 350,000 distinct CDR3 sequences, 15% to 20% of which appear only once. What was sequenced was blood. Receptor source: a woman aged 40 to 49 with Graves' ophthalmopathy.

This clonotype has a handful of counts. The rearrangement joins TRBV7-2 to TRBJ2-5; TRBD1 aligns across 9 bases. The V gene end was trimmed by 5 bases and the J gene end by 5 bases; junction bases not matched to a gene: 9. CDR1 SGHTA and CDR2 FQGNSA come from the germline V gene. The CDR3 covers 15 residues. The CDR3 protein is CASSPSQGAGETQYF. DNA for the CDR3: TGTGCCAGCAGCCCCTCACAGGGGGCGGGGGAGACCCAGTACTTC.

This clonotype was picked up many times. This chain uses TRBV12-3 or TRBV12-4 with TRBJ1-1; perhaps TRBD1 as D (6 bases). V lost 3 bases and J 3 bases, leaving 17 bases between the germline ends. CDR3 size: 16 residues. The CDR3 DNA follows: TGTGCCAGCAGTTTCTTGGGGGCACACAGGTACACTGAAGCTTTCTTT. Amino acid sequence: CASSFLGAHRYTEAFF.

The V gene is TRBV29-1, the J gene TRBJ1-1; tentative D call: TRBD1 (5 bases). Per germline, CDR1 SQVTM and CDR2 ANQGSEA. The CDR3 spans 14 residues. V lost 4 bases, J lost 1 base, and 13 bases lay in between. CDR3 protein: CSVVGRGRNTEAFF. In DNA, the CDR3 is TGCAGCGTTGTGGGGAGGGGCCGGAACACTGAAGCTTTCTTT.

V and J are TRBV20-1 and TRBJ2-3; the match to TRBD1 covers 8 bases. This CDR3 contains 13 residues. Per germline, CDR1 DFQATT and CDR2 SNEGSKA (reference sequence). CDR3 DNA: TGCAGCCCACAGGGGGAAGGGACAGATACGCAGTATTTT. Its translation is CSPQGEGTDTQYF.

On this clonotype: A read error may be the cause here, since a much bigger clone is one base away. CDR3 sequence: CSAEAGQSFNQPQHF. DNA of the CDR3: TGCAGTGCTGAGGCGGGACAGAGTTTCAATCAGCCCCAGCATTTT. The chain recombines TRBV20-1 with TRBJ1-5, with TRBD1 matching 7 bases. From germline, CDR1 is DFQATT and CDR2 SNEGSKA (reference sequence). The CDR3 spans 15 residues. Trimming removed 5 bases from V and 3 bases from J; junction bases left unmatched: 10.

This clonotype has a count of ten or more. The chain employs TRBV28 and TRBJ2-5; 11 bases fit TRBD1. Trimming took 4 bases from V and 7 from J; bases not matched to a gene: 14. From germline, CDR1 is MDHEN and CDR2 SYDVKM. The CDR3 covers 17 residues. CDR3 sequence reads: CASSSSSGTGGLRTQYF. CDR3 sequence (DNA): TGTGCCAGCAGTTCATCCTCCGGGACAGGGGGACTTAGGACCCAGTACTTC.

This clonotype showed up many times. The chain employs TRBV28 and TRBJ2-2; the match to TRBD2 covers 9 bases. CDR1 and CDR2 (germline): MDHEN, SYDVKM. J was trimmed by 6 bases and V by 7 bases; bases with no gene match: 12. The CDR3 has 16 residues. The CDR3 loop is CASNRLASGTSGELFF. In nucleotides, the CDR3 is TGTGCCAGCAACAGGTTGGCTAGCGGGACGTCCGGGGAGCTGTTTTTT. Combining the CDR3 with reference TRBV28 and TRBJ2-2 gives the whole variable domain DVKVTQSSRYLVKRTGEKVFLECVQDMDHENMFWYRQDPGLGLRLIYFSYDVKMKEKGDIPEGYSVSREKKERFSLILESASTNQTSMYLCASNRLASGTSGELFFGEGSRLTVL.

Ten or more counts support this clonotype. The CDR3 region has the DNA TGTGCCAGCAGCTTACCGGGAGACGGGGAGACCCAGTACTTC. Its protein product is CASSLPGDGETQYF. The gene calls are TRBV7-3 and TRBJ2-5; D is perhaps TRBD2 (6 bases). V was trimmed by 2 bases and J by 5 bases, leaving 12 bases between them. The CDR3 totals 14 residues. From germline, CDR1 is SGHTA and CDR2 FQGTGA.

V is TRBV10-3 and J is TRBJ2-2; no reliable D call. Trimming stripped 7 bases from V and 0 bases from J, with 9 bases between. Per the germline V gene, CDR1 is ENHRY and CDR2 is SYGVKD. The CDR3 runs to 14 residues. The CDR3: CAIKSLSNTGELFF. As DNA, the CDR3 is TGTGCCATCAAGTCGTTGTCGAACACCGGGGAGCTGTTTTTT.

At least ten counts were recorded for this clonotype. This rearrangement joins TRBV6-1 to TRBJ1-1, with TRBD1 as a possible D gene (6 bases). Germline CDR1 is MNHNS and CDR2 is SASEGT. The CDR3 runs 15 residues. Trimming took 1 base from V and 4 from J, leaving 13 bases between them. The CDR3 DNA is TGTGCCAGCAGTGAAGTGGGGGGCGCCGTCACTGAAGCTTTCTTT. Amino acids: CASSEVGGAVTEAFF.

This clonotype has a count of ten or more. The rearrangement joins TRBV20-1 to TRBJ1-2, with TRBD1 matching over 11 bases. Trimming took 5 bases from V and 7 from J; bases not matched to a gene: 6. The CDR3 is 13 amino acids. CDR1 is DFQATT and CDR2 is SNEGSKA in the germline V gene (reference sequence). CDR3 bases: TGCAGTGCTCACCGGACAGGGGGCTCTGGCTACACCTTC. It is translated as CSAHRTGGSGYTF.

This clonotype showed up many times. CDR3 bases: TGTGCCAGCAGTATAGCTTATGGCTACACCTTC. Protein sequence: CASSIAYGYTF. The chain recombines TRBV28 with TRBJ1-2, with no clear D. V shed 5 bases and J shed 5 bases, with 6 bases lying between them. The CDR3 sequence is 11 residues long. Germline-derived CDR1 and CDR2 are MDHEN and SYDVKM.

Only a few counts were recorded for this clonotype. V is TRBV28 and J is TRBJ2-3; the D call may be TRBD1 or TRBD2 (6 bases each). V shed 4 bases and J shed 1 base, with 21 bases lying between them. The germline CDR1 and CDR2 sequences are MDHEN and SYDVKM. The CDR3 sequence is 18 residues long. CDR3 nucleotide sequence: TGTGCCAGCAGTTACTCAGCCTATGGGGGGCGGCGCACAGATACGCAGTATTTT. Protein product: CASSYSAYGGRRTDTQYF.

This clonotype occurred many times. A much larger clone lies a single base off, so this may be a read error. The J gene is TRBJ2-7, the V gene TRBV20-1; TRBD2 is a possible D gene (5 bases). The CDR3 runs 13 residues. Germline V lookup: CDR1 DFQATT, CDR2 SNEGSKA (reference sequence). CDR3: CGARDPGSYEQYF. The DNA of the CDR3 is TGCGGTGCTAGAGATCCGGGGTCCTACGAGCAGTACTTC.

At least ten counts were recorded for this clonotype. The rearrangement joins TRBV28 to TRBJ2-5; D uncertain. The V end was cut by 2 bases, the J end by 5 bases, with 18 bases between. The CDR3 extends over 16 amino acids. Germline V CDR1 and CDR2: MDHEN, SYDVKM. CDR3 DNA sequence: TGTGCCAGCAGTTTAGATGTCTTCCGAGAACGGGAGACCCAGTACTTC. Amino acid sequence: CASSLDVFRERETQYF.

This clonotype has just a few counts. The V gene is TRBV6-1, the J gene TRBJ2-2; TRBD1 matches at 9 bases. The CDR3 spans 15 residues. CDR1 MNHNS and CDR2 SASEGT come from the germline V gene. V lost 6 bases and J lost 6; bases outside the gene matches: 8. The chain's CDR3 is CASRPGQGVSGELFF. For the CDR3, the DNA is TGTGCCAGCAGGCCGGGACAGGGAGTCTCCGGGGAGCTGTTTTTT.

J is TRBJ1-3 and V is TRBV19; the D gene is possibly TRBD1 (5 bases). Germline-derived CDR1 and CDR2 are LNHDA and SQIVND (reference sequence). The CDR3 extends over 15 amino acids. The germline V and J ends were trimmed by 6 bases and 0 bases, with 12 bases remaining between them. The CDR3 coding sequence is TGTGCCAGTAGACGGACACCTTTCTCTGGAAACACCATATATTTT. Its translation: CASRRTPFSGNTIYF.

This clonotype was picked up many times. The genes are TRBV20-1 and TRBJ1-5; D remains unclear. V lost 3 bases and J 0 bases, leaving 3 bases between the germline ends. Germline V lookup: CDR1 DFQATT, CDR2 SNEGSKA (reference sequence). The CDR3 has 12 residues. In DNA, the CDR3 is TGCAGTGCTAGGAATAGCAATCAGCCCCAGCATTTT. It translates to CSARNSNQPQHF.

This clonotype was counted many times. This chain connects TRBV11-2 to TRBJ2-2; TRBD2 might be the D (5 bases). The CDR3 covers 14 residues. Germline V gives CDR1 SGHAT, CDR2 FQNNGV. The V and J ends lost 5 bases and 7 bases respectively, with 14 bases between them. CDR3 in DNA: TGTGCCAGCAGCCCACCTTGGAGGAGCGGGGAGCTGTTTTTT. Translation: CASSPPWRSGELFF.

This clonotype was recorded at least ten times. V gene TRBV6-5 combines with J gene TRBJ2-5; 9 nucleotides match TRBD2. The length of the CDR3 is 14 residues. The junction had 7 bases not matched to a gene; V was cut back by 7 bases and J by 4 bases. Germline V gene lookup returns CDR1 MNHEY and CDR2 SVGAGI. The CDR3 region is CASIPREGRETQYF. CDR3 sequence (DNA): TGTGCCAGCATTCCGCGGGAGGGCCGAGAGACCCAGTACTTC.

This clonotype has ten or more counts. The chain carries TRBV5-1 and TRBJ1-1, with 10 bases identical to TRBD1. Germline trimming cut 4 bases from V and 1 base from J; bases unmatched to any gene: 4. Germline V lookup: CDR1 SGHRS, CDR2 YFSETQ. There are 15 residues in the CDR3. For the CDR3, the DNA is TGCGCCAGCAGCCAGCGGACAGGGGGGAACACTGAAGCTTTCTTT. This encodes CASSQRTGGNTEAFF.

This clonotype was found many times. This chain uses TRBV4-3 with TRBJ2-7; 8 nucleotides align to TRBD2. The germline V gene encodes CDR1 LGHNA and CDR2 YSLEER. This CDR3 has 15 amino acids. V shed 1 base and J 5 bases; nucleotides not matched to a gene: 7. Here the CDR3 reads CASSQGAGEVNEQYF. The CDR3 DNA follows: TGCGCCAGCAGCCAAGGAGCGGGAGAAGTCAACGAGCAGTACTTC.

Concerning this clonotype itself: The germline gene is not matched at one end of the junction; a read error may be the cause. The rearrangement uses TRBV3-1 and TRBJ1-2, with a tentative D call TRBD1 (6 bases). CDR3 size: 14 residues. Per germline, CDR1 LGHDT and CDR2 YNNKEL (reference sequence). CDR3 DNA: TGCGCCAGCAGCAGACCACAGGGCAACTATGGCTACACCTTC. Residues: CASSRPQGNYGYTF.

CDR3 protein: CASSRRGSSGNTIYF. The CDR3 bases are TGTGCCAGCAGCCGCCGCGGAAGCTCTGGAAACACCATATATTTT. V gene TRBV11-2 combines with J gene TRBJ1-3; D is undetermined. CDR1 SGHAT and CDR2 FQNNGV come from the germline V gene. This CDR3 is built from 15 residues. V was trimmed by 5 bases and J by 0 bases, leaving 11 bases between them.

This clonotype was detected many times. V usage is TRBV4-2 and J usage is TRBJ2-7, with D perhaps being TRBD1 or TRBD2 (5 bases each). V lost 1 base and J lost 1, with 11 bases in between. The length of the CDR3 is 15 residues. CDR1 and CDR2 from the germline V gene are LGHNA and YNFKEQ. DNA for the CDR3: TGTGCCAGCAGCCAAGCTCGGGACGGTTCCTACGAGCAGTACTTC. This translates into CASSQARDGSYEQYF.